The 25 T cell receptor beta chains below come from one sample, sequenced in a study of shared clonotypes between healthy human individuals. TCRdb's table, derived via immunoSEQ multiplex PCR, lists solely in-frame clones and lacks some. The sample lists some 2.3 million clones; more than 85% were seen once. Sequenced: naive CD4+ T cells from PBMCs. Subset here: CD45RA+ positively selected. The receptors stem from a man aged 18 to 30 in good health. Some clones in this sample may be carry-over from other donors' samples.

The chain employs TRBV15 and TRBJ2-7; D gene unclear. The germline gives CDR1 LNHNV, CDR2 YYDKDF (reference sequence). V was pared by 1 base and J by 5 bases, with 15 bases between. CDR3 length: 15 residues. The CDR3 DNA follows: TGTGCCACCAGCAGAGTTCGGGTTCTCACTGACGAGCAGTACTTC. Encoded protein: CATSRVRVLTDEQYF.

V usage is TRBV28 and J usage is TRBJ2-2; TRBD1 aligns across 7 bases. Germline CDR1 MDHEN, CDR2 SYDVKM. The trim removed 7 bases at V and 3 bases at J, leaving 8 bases unmatched. There are 15 residues in the CDR3. CDR3 protein: CASTRGGIDTGELFF. The DNA for the CDR3 is TGTGCCAGCACCAGAGGGGGCATTGACACCGGGGAGCTGTTTTTT. Together with reference TRBV28 and TRBJ2-2, the CDR3 gives the full variable domain: DVKVTQSSRYLVKRTGEKVFLECVQDMDHENMFWYRQDPGLGLRLIYFSYDVKMKEKGDIPEGYSVSREKKERFSLILESASTNQTSMYLCASTRGGIDTGELFFGEGSRLTVL.

Only one count was recorded for this clone. V usage is TRBV9 and J usage is TRBJ2-3, with 12 positions matching TRBD2. Germline-derived CDR1 and CDR2 are SGDLS and YYNGEE. With 3 bases clipped from V and 4 bases from J, the junction kept 9 bases outside the gene matches. This CDR3 contains 17 residues. CDR3 nucleotide sequence: TGTGCCAGCAGCGCAAGATATCTAGCGGGAGGGCCAGATACGCAGTATTTT. Translating gives CASSARYLAGGPDTQYF.

The chain combines TRBV30 with TRBJ2-1; possibly TRBD2 for D (6 bases). Trimming shortened V by 1 base and J by 10 bases, and 14 bases separated the two germline ends. The CDR3 runs 13 residues. Looked up from germline, CDR1 is GTSNPN and CDR2 is SVGIG (reference sequence). In DNA form, the CDR3 reads TGTGCCTGGAGTGGGGTGGGAGGTTGGGAGCAGTTCTTC. This sequence encodes CAWSGVGGWEQFF. Based on the CDR3 plus reference TRBV30 and TRBJ2-1, the full variable domain is SQTIHQWPATLVQPVGSPLSLECTVEGTSNPNLYWYRQAAGRGLQLLFYSVGIGQISSEVPQNLSASRPQDRQFILSSKKLLLSDSGFYLCAWSGVGGWEQFFGPGTRLTVL.

The gene calls are TRBV6-5 and TRBJ2-1; 8 nucleotides align to TRBD1. The CDR3 spans 15 residues. V trimming: 6 bases; J trimming: 3 bases; junction bases outside the gene matches: 7. CDR1 is MNHEY and CDR2 is SVGAGI in the germline V gene. CDR3: CASSLGQEIYNEQFF. As DNA, the CDR3 is TGTGCCAGCAGCCTGGGACAGGAGATCTACAATGAGCAGTTCTTC.

The V call is TRBV30, the J call TRBJ1-2; D is ambiguous. CDR3 length: 13 amino acids. Germline-derived CDR1 and CDR2 are GTSNPN and SVGIG (reference sequence). The germline V and J ends were trimmed by 0 bases and 2 bases, with 7 bases remaining between them. CDR3 sequence reads: CAWSVGINYGYTF. The CDR3 region has the DNA TGTGCCTGGAGTGTGGGTATCAACTATGGCTACACCTTC.

Worth noting for this clone: Other DNA sequences in the sample encode the same CDR3. The gene calls are TRBV10-3 and TRBJ1-3; D is unresolved. There are 13 residues in the CDR3. V gave up 2 bases and J gave up 1 base, with 3 bases separating them. Per the germline V gene, CDR1 is ENHRY and CDR2 is SYGVKD. CDR3 bases: TGTGCCATCAGTGAGGGGTCTGGAAACACCATATATTTT. Its translation: CAISEGSGNTIYF.

V gene TRBV6-6 combines with J gene TRBJ2-3; 7 bases align to TRBD1. Unmatched junction bases numbered 6, after V lost 5 bases and J lost 7 bases. This CDR3 comprises 13 residues. Germline-derived CDR1 and CDR2 are MNHNY and SVGAGI (reference sequence). The CDR3 region is CASSIDRANTQYF. The CDR3 coding sequence is TGTGCCAGCAGTATCGACAGGGCTAATACGCAGTATTTT.

This chain links TRBV18 with TRBJ1-5; TRBD1 might be the D (5 bases). With 8 bases removed from V and 5 bases from J, the gap between germline ends came to 10 bases. The CDR3 contains 12 residues. The V gene's germline CDR1 is KGHSH and CDR2 LQKENI. The CDR3 here is CASPGVDQPQHF. DNA of the CDR3: TGTGCCAGCCCGGGGGTGGATCAGCCCCAGCATTTT. Combining the CDR3 with reference TRBV18 and TRBJ1-5 gives the whole variable domain NAGVMQNPRHLVRRRGQEARLRCSPMKGHSHVYWYRQLPEEGLKFMVYLQKENIIDESGMPKERFSAEFPKEGPSILRIQQVVRGDSAAYFCASPGVDQPQHFGDGTRLSIL.

This chain uses TRBV30 with TRBJ2-7, with TRBD2 identical over 10 bases. Trimming removed 5 bases from V and 4 bases from J; junction bases left unmatched: 2. The CDR3 is 12 residues long. Per the germline V gene, CDR1 is GTSNPN and CDR2 is SVGIG (reference sequence). The CDR3 sequence: CAWGTSAYEQYF. The CDR3, as DNA: TGTGCCTGGGGGACTAGCGCTTACGAGCAGTACTTC. The complete variable domain, with remaining parts taken from reference TRBV30 and TRBJ2-7, reads SQTIHQWPATLVQPVGSPLSLECTVEGTSNPNLYWYRQAAGRGLQLLFYSVGIGQISSEVPQNLSASRPQDRQFILSSKKLLLSDSGFYLCAWGTSAYEQYFGPGTRLTVT.

With respect to this clone: Within the sample, other DNA sequences also encode this same CDR3. The chain links TRBV9 to TRBJ2-3; D is uncertain. This CDR3 has 15 residues. V lost 2 bases to trimming and J lost 0 bases, with 10 bases between them. The V gene's germline CDR1 is SGDLS and CDR2 YYNGEE. The CDR3, as DNA: TGTGCCAGCAGCGTCCGGGCGCCTAGCACAGATACGCAGTATTTT. Translation: CASSVRAPSTDTQYF.

The chain employs TRBV6-1 and TRBJ2-5; TRBD1 matches 7 bases. This CDR3 is built from 14 residues. V lost 2 bases, J lost 2 bases, and 2 bases stayed unmatched. Germline values: CDR1 MNHNS, CDR2 SASEGT. Written as DNA, the CDR3 is TGTGCCAGCAGTGAATGGGACAGACAAGAGACCCAGTACTTC. Translating gives CASSEWDRQETQYF.

The rearrangement links TRBV5-4 to TRBJ2-7, with D perhaps TRBD1 or TRBD2 (5 bases each). Germline-derived CDR1 and CDR2 are SGHNT and YYREEE (reference sequence). Trimming removed 4 bases at V and 3 bases at J, with 17 bases between. There are 15 residues in the CDR3. CDR3 protein: CASSTAGYGNYEQYF. CDR3 in DNA: TGTGCCAGCAGCACTGCAGGGTACGGGAACTACGAGCAGTACTTC.

The chain joins TRBV4-2 to TRBJ2-1; 11 bases map to TRBD2. Trimming at V came to 0 bases and at J to 11 bases, leaving 6 bases not matched to a gene. CDR3 length: 15 amino acids. The germline V gene has CDR1 LGHNA and CDR2 YNFKEQ. The CDR3 sequence: CASSQEASGRTKQFF. The CDR3 DNA is TGTGCCAGCAGCCAAGAGGCTAGCGGGAGGACGAAGCAGTTCTTC.

Points on this clone: One junction end does not reproduce the germline sequence, and a read error may be involved. The chain combines TRBV18 with TRBJ2-7, with D possibly being TRBD1 (6 bases). The CDR3 covers 14 residues. The germline CDR1 and CDR2 sequences are KGHSH and LQKENI. Here the CDR3 reads CASSPGRGSHEQYF. CDR3 nucleotides: TGTGCCAGCTCACCGGGCAGGGGCTCCCACGAGCAGTACTTC.

The gene calls are TRBV28 and TRBJ2-7; TRBD2 agrees at 8 bases. The CDR3 is 13 residues long. After removal of 5 bases from V and 3 bases from J, the junction contained 3 bases not matched to a gene. Germline V gene lookup returns CDR1 MDHEN and CDR2 SYDVKM. This chain's CDR3 is CASSVGLVYEQYF. The CDR3 DNA is TGTGCCAGCAGTGTGGGACTAGTCTACGAGCAGTACTTC. Based on the CDR3 plus reference TRBV28 and TRBJ2-7, the full variable domain is DVKVTQSSRYLVKRTGEKVFLECVQDMDHENMFWYRQDPGLGLRLIYFSYDVKMKEKGDIPEGYSVSREKKERFSLILESASTNQTSMYLCASSVGLVYEQYFGPGTRLTVT.

The CDR3 DNA reads TGTGCCAGCAGCCCGGACGGTATGAACACTGAAGCTTTCTTT. Protein sequence: CASSPDGMNTEAFF. The chain joins TRBV6-5 to TRBJ1-1, with D uncertain. This CDR3 is built from 14 residues. Germline loops: CDR1 MNHEY, CDR2 SVGAGI. Between the trimmed V and J ends, which lost 6 bases and 0 bases, there was a span of 11 bases.

The chain carries TRBV28 and TRBJ2-7; the D is unclear. CDR3 length: 15 residues. The germline V gene encodes CDR1 MDHEN and CDR2 SYDVKM. The V and J ends lost 7 bases and 0 bases respectively, with 16 bases between them. The CDR3 sequence: CASTPGDLSSYEQYF. CDR3 nucleotides: TGTGCCAGCACCCCCGGTGATCTAAGCTCCTACGAGCAGTACTTC.

Only one count was recorded for this clone. The chain combines TRBV2 with TRBJ2-3, with TRBD1 matching over 8 bases. This CDR3 is 16 amino acids long. CDR1 and CDR2 from the germline V gene are SNHLY and FYNNEI. The trim removed 8 bases at V and 6 bases at J, leaving 16 bases unmatched. CDR3 in amino acids: CASQSGKGQGRDTQYF. DNA for the CDR3: TGTGCCAGCCAAAGTGGTAAAGGACAGGGAAGGGATACGCAGTATTTT.

A word on this clone: This specimen includes other DNA sequences encoding the same CDR3. This chain connects TRBV28 to TRBJ2-7; D tentatively fits TRBD1 or TRBD2 (5 bases each). The CDR3 has 13 residues. Between the trimmed V and J ends, which lost 3 bases and 3 bases, there was a span of 9 bases. Per the germline V gene, CDR1 is MDHEN and CDR2 is SYDVKM. In DNA form, the CDR3 reads TGTGCCAGCAGTTTGGGACGGAGCTACGAGCAGTACTTC. It specifies CASSLGRSYEQYF.

This clone was seen a single time. The gene calls are TRBV11-2 and TRBJ1-1, with D maybe TRBD1 (5 bases). Trimming removed 6 bases at V and 0 bases at J, with 14 bases between. Germline lookup yields CDR1 SGHAT and CDR2 FQNNGV. The CDR3 loop spans 15 amino acids. The CDR3 DNA reads as TGTGCCAGCAGACAGGTGCAAGGAATGAACACTGAAGCTTTCTTT. Translation gives CASRQVQGMNTEAFF.

In its sample, this clone was seen a few times. The CDR3 DNA follows: TGTGCCAGCAGAGATCCGGGACTTTGGGCTGAAGCTTTCTTT. Translated: CASRDPGLWAEAFF. The chain couples TRBV27 to TRBJ1-1; TRBD1 is a possible D gene (5 bases). Germline V gives CDR1 MNHEY, CDR2 SMNVEV (reference sequence). The V and J ends lost 6 bases and 6 bases respectively, with 17 bases between them. There are 14 residues in the CDR3.

This chain uses TRBV5-8 with TRBJ2-2; TRBD1 is a possible D gene (6 bases). This CDR3 contains 17 residues. The V and J ends lost 2 bases and 0 bases respectively, with 14 bases between them. CDR1 and CDR2 (germline): SGHTS, YDEGEE. Written as DNA, the CDR3 is TGTGCCAGCAGCTTAGACAGGCCTTTCACGAACACCGGGGAGCTGTTTTTT. Translating it yields CASSLDRPFTNTGELFF.

Here the CDR3 DNA reads TGTGCCAGTACCCGAGGGAACACCGGGGAGCTGTTTTTT. Translating gives CASTRGNTGELFF. The V gene is TRBV19, the J gene TRBJ2-2; D remains ambiguous. This CDR3 has 13 residues. V was clipped by 7 bases and J by 1 base, with 7 bases between them. The V gene's germline CDR1 is LNHDA and CDR2 SQIVND (reference sequence). Filled out from reference TRBV19 and TRBJ2-2, the complete variable domain reads DGGITQSPKYLFRKEGQNVTLSCEQNLNHDAMYWYRQDPGQGLRLIYYSQIVNDFQKGDIAEGYSVSREKKESFPLTVTSAQKNPTAFYLCASTRGNTGELFFGEGSRLTVL.

V is TRBV7-2 and J is TRBJ2-5, with D possibly matching TRBD1 (6 bases). This CDR3 contains 18 residues. The ends were cut back, 2 bases at V and 1 base at J, with 20 bases in the middle. Per the germline V gene, CDR1 is SGHTA and CDR2 is FQGNSA. The chain's CDR3 is CASSLRPHLLGAQETQYF. CDR3 DNA: TGTGCCAGCAGCTTACGACCCCACCTATTGGGGGCCCAAGAGACCCAGTACTTC.